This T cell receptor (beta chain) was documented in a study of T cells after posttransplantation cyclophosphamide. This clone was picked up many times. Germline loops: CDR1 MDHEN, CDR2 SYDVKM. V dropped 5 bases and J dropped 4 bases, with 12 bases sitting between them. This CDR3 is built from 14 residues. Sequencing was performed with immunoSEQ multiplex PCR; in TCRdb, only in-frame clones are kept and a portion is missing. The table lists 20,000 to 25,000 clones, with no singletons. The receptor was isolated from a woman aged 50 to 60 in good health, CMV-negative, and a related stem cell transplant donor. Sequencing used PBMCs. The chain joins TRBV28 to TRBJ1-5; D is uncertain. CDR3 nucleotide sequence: TGTGCCAGCAGTCCCCACAAATTTAATCAGCCCCAGCATTTT. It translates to CASSPHKFNQPQHF.